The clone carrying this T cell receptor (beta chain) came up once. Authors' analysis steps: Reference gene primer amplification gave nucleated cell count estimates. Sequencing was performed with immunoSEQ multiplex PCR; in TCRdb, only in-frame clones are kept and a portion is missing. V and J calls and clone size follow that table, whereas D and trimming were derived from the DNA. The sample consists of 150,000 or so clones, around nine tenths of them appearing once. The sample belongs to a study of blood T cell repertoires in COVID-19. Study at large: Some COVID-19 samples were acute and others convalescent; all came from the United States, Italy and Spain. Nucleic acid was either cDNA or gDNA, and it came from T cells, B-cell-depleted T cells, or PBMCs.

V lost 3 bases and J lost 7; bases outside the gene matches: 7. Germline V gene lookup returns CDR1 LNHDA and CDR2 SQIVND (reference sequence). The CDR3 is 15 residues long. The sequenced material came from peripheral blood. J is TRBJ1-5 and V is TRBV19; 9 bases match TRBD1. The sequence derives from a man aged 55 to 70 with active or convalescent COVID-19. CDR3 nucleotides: TGTGCCAGTAGTATGGTGACAGGGGGGGGACAGCCCCAGCATTTT. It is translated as CASSMVTGGGQPQHF.